These 26 T cell receptor beta chains were sequenced from one sample in a study of naive and memory T cell subsets. Treatment reported: skin biopsy from PPD injection site in Mantoux-positive individual. TCR cDNA received a 3' ligated oligonucleotide that carried a UMI. Amplification of ligated cDNA took four PCR rounds with SP2 and nested alpha and beta constant primers. TCRdb analysed the UMI-ligation and nested PCR reads with MiXCR anew, one entry per CDR3 protein. The sample yields 20,000 to 25,000 distinct CDR3 sequences, approximately 6.5% seen once. The sample in question was skin, obtained from a tuberculin skin test site. All receptors derive from an adult in good health.

This clonotype occurred many times. The chain links TRBV27 to TRBJ2-7; either TRBD1 or TRBD2 may fit D (5 bases each). This CDR3 comprises 12 residues. V lost 4 bases and J lost 6, with 10 bases in between. The germline V gene encodes CDR1 MNHEY and CDR2 SMNVEV (reference sequence). Here the CDR3 reads CASSSGPLEQYF. The CDR3 DNA follows: TGTGCCAGCAGTTCGGGACCTCTCGAGCAGTACTTC.

This clonotype was counted ten times or more. The genes are TRBV5-1 and TRBJ2-1; D gene uncertain. The CDR3 runs to 15 residues. Germline CDR1 reads SGHRS; CDR2 reads YFSETQ. V lost 0 bases and J 2 bases, leaving 9 bases between the germline ends. DNA of the CDR3: TGCGCCAGCAGCTTGGGAGAGCCCCCCTACAATGAGCAGTTCTTC. It codes for CASSLGEPPYNEQFF.

This clonotype was seen a few times. The chain links TRBV6-2 or TRBV6-3 to TRBJ1-4; no clear D. Germline V lookup: CDR1 MNHEY, CDR2 SVGEGT. V was pared by 11 bases and J by 5 bases, with 18 bases between. CDR3 size: 14 residues. CDR3 amino acids: CAGRTGKKNEKLFF. CDR3 sequence (DNA): TGTGCCGGAAGGACGGGGAAGAAAAATGAAAAACTGTTTTTT.

This clonotype was seen at least ten times. V gene TRBV20-1 combines with J gene TRBJ2-7, with 7 bases identical to TRBD2. The CDR3 is 15 residues long. V trimming: 3 bases; J trimming: 0 bases; junction bases outside the gene matches: 8. CDR1 is DFQATT, CDR2 SNEGSKA, per germline (reference sequence). This chain's CDR3 is CSARRLGGSSYEQYF. CDR3 bases: TGCAGTGCTAGGCGCTTGGGCGGGAGCTCCTACGAGCAGTACTTC.

On this clonotype: This may arise from a read error, as a much more abundant clone is one base away. The rearrangement joins TRBV20-1 to TRBJ2-1; no clear D. Trimming shortened V by 4 bases and J by 8 bases, and 15 bases separated the two germline ends. This CDR3 contains 13 residues. Germline assignment: CDR1 DFQATT and CDR2 SNEGSKA (reference sequence). The DNA of the CDR3 is TGCAGTGCTAATAGTGGGTTTGTAGATGAGCAGTTCTTC. Translation: CSANSGFVDEQFF.

The sample holds many counts of this clonotype. The chain joins TRBV6-5 to TRBJ2-5; tentative D call: TRBD1 (6 bases). Deletions cut 4 bases from V and 8 bases from J, with 14 bases between. The V gene's germline CDR1 is MNHEY and CDR2 SVGAGI. This CDR3 region has 13 residues. CDR3 region: CASSLGAKSTQYF. As DNA, the CDR3 is TGTGCCAGCAGTTTGGGGGCCAAGAGCACCCAGTACTTC.

Many counts were recorded for this clonotype. The J gene is TRBJ2-4, the V gene TRBV28; TRBD2 aligns across 12 bases. The CDR3 loop spans 18 amino acids. V trimming: 3 bases; J trimming: 3 bases; junction bases outside the gene matches: 9. Germline values: CDR1 MDHEN, CDR2 SYDVKM. The CDR3 sequence is CASSFALAGGPGKNIQYF. The CDR3, as DNA: TGTGCCAGCAGTTTCGCGCTAGCGGGAGGGCCTGGCAAAAACATTCAGTACTTC.

This clonotype was detected a few times. V and J are TRBV29-1 and TRBJ1-5; D might be TRBD1 (6 bases). Germline lookup yields CDR1 SQVTM and CDR2 ANQGSEA. The CDR3 consists of 13 residues. The ends were cut back, 6 bases at V and 6 bases at J, with 15 bases in the middle. The CDR3 sequence: CSVMDSWGQPQHF. The DNA of the CDR3 is TGCAGCGTGATGGACAGCTGGGGTCAGCCCCAGCATTTT. The full variable domain, in which reference TRBV29-1 and TRBJ1-5 provide the parts outside the CDR3, is SAVISQKPSRDICQRGTSLTIQCQVDSQVTMMFWYRQQPGQSLTLIATANQGSEATYESGFVIDKFPISRPNLTFSTLTVSNMSPEDSSIYLCSVMDSWGQPQHFGDGTRLSIL.

This clonotype was recorded at least ten times. The chain is built from TRBV20-1 and TRBJ2-7; 13 nucleotides agree with TRBD2. The CDR3 is 14 amino acids. After removal of 1 base from V and 7 bases from J, the junction contained 4 bases not matched to a gene. The V gene's germline CDR1 is DFQATT and CDR2 SNEGSKA (reference sequence). The CDR3 sequence is CSARAPGLAGEQYF. In DNA form, the CDR3 reads TGCAGTGCTAGAGCTCCGGGACTAGCGGGAGAGCAGTACTTC.

This clonotype was seen many times. This sequence joins TRBV7-2 and TRBJ2-3, with a possible D match to TRBD1 (6 bases). The V gene's germline CDR1 is SGHTA and CDR2 FQGNSA. CDR3 size: 16 residues. V was pared by 4 bases and J by 0 bases, with 14 bases between. The CDR3: CASSSGAGPSTDTQYF. The CDR3, as DNA: TGTGCCAGCAGCTCAGGGGCCGGGCCTAGCACAGATACGCAGTATTTT.

Only a few counts were recorded for this clonotype. This chain links TRBV6-1 with TRBJ2-3; 8 bases match TRBD2. V lost 1 base, J lost 6 bases, and 3 bases stayed unmatched. The germline V gene encodes CDR1 MNHNS and CDR2 SASEGT. CDR3 length: 14 residues. The CDR3 DNA follows: TGTGCCAGCAGTGAAGGGACTAGCTGGGATACGCAGTATTTT. It specifies CASSEGTSWDTQYF.

This clonotype showed up many times. The chain links TRBV28 to TRBJ2-1; D is uncertain. Germline assignment: CDR1 MDHEN and CDR2 SYDVKM. The length of the CDR3 is 11 residues. Trimming shortened V by 8 bases and J by 6 bases, and 8 bases separated the two germline ends. CDR3 residues: CASSRTNEQFF. DNA of the CDR3: TGTGCCAGCTCCCGTACCAATGAGCAGTTCTTC.

This clonotype has just a few counts. The rearrangement joins TRBV20-1 to TRBJ1-3; TRBD1 matches 8 bases. Germline-derived CDR1 and CDR2 are DFQATT and SNEGSKA (reference sequence). Trimming took 0 bases from V and 7 from J; bases not matched to a gene: 8. The CDR3 has 15 residues. The CDR3 spells CSARDRARGRNTIYF. The DNA for the CDR3 is TGCAGTGCTAGAGATCGGGCCAGGGGGCGGAACACCATATATTTT.

This clonotype has a count of ten or more. CDR3: CASSRGTYEQYF. The CDR3 region has the DNA TGTGCCAGCTCCCGGGGCACCTACGAGCAGTACTTC. The V call is TRBV3-1, the J call TRBJ2-7; D may be TRBD1 or TRBD2 (5 bases each). From germline, CDR1 is LGHDT and CDR2 YNNKEL (reference sequence). V was shortened by 8 bases and J by 2 bases, with 10 bases between the two germline ends. This CDR3 is built from 12 residues.

On this clonotype itself: This may be a read error: a much more frequent sequence differs by one nucleotide. The genes are TRBV7-3 and TRBJ1-1, with D tentatively TRBD1 (6 bases). CDR1 and CDR2 from the germline V gene are SGHTA and FQGTGA. The CDR3 is 14 residues long. The CDR3 reads CASGFSGAGREAFF. CDR3 sequence (DNA): TGTGCCAGCGGCTTTTCAGGGGCTGGGCGGGAAGCTTTCTTT.

This clonotype is medium-sized by share. This chain joins TRBV5-4 and TRBJ2-1, with D tentatively TRBD2 (6 bases). The ends were cut back, 5 bases at V and 6 bases at J, with 18 bases in the middle. CDR3 length: 15 residues. Germline-derived CDR1 and CDR2 are SGHNT and YYREEE (reference sequence). The CDR3 bases are TGTGCCAGCAGTTCGAATATGGACTATCTCAATGAGCAGTTCTTC. It yields the protein CASSSNMDYLNEQFF.

This clonotype was seen at least ten times. This rearrangement joins TRBV28 to TRBJ2-4; D not resolved. V gave up 3 bases and J gave up 14 bases, with 17 bases separating them. Germline V lookup: CDR1 MDHEN, CDR2 SYDVKM. The CDR3 has 13 residues. The CDR3 DNA reads TGTGCCAGCAGTTTGGGGTCGGCGCTTCCCGAGTACTTC. This encodes CASSLGSALPEYF.

By frequency in the sample, this clonotype is medium-sized. In DNA, the CDR3 is TGCAGTGCTAGGGGGACAGGGAGCTCTGGGGCCAACGTCCTGACTTTC. Amino acid sequence: CSARGTGSSGANVLTF. The V and J genes are TRBV20-1 and TRBJ2-6; 9 positions match TRBD1. CDR3 length equals 16 residues. Germline V gene sequence: CDR1 DFQATT, CDR2 SNEGSKA (reference sequence). With V trimmed by 3 bases and J by 0 bases, 3 bases remained unmatched.

CDR3 region: CASSLDFGSNYGYTF. The CDR3 nucleotides read TGTGCCAGCAGCTTAGATTTCGGATCTAACTATGGCTACACCTTC. The genes are TRBV7-2 and TRBJ1-2; D not resolved. This CDR3 has 15 amino acids. Germline values: CDR1 SGHTA, CDR2 FQGNSA. Trimming shortened V by 1 base and J by 0 bases, and 9 bases separated the two germline ends.

This clonotype was seen only a few times. The chain joins TRBV29-1 to TRBJ2-1, with 11 bases fitting TRBD2. Germline CDR1 and CDR2: SQVTM and ANQGSEA. The length of the CDR3 is 18 residues. The V and J ends lost 3 bases and 0 bases, in that order; junction bases with no gene match: 10. The DNA for the CDR3 is TGCAGCGTTGAGGGGGGCGGCACTAGCGGGAGCTCCTACAATGAGCAGTTCTTC. Encoded protein: CSVEGGGTSGSSYNEQFF.

Ten or more counts support this clonotype. J is TRBJ2-1 and V is TRBV27; the match to TRBD2 covers 8 bases. The CDR3 length is 13 residues. Trimming removed 4 bases from V and 7 bases from J; junction bases left unmatched: 3. The germline V gene has CDR1 MNHEY and CDR2 SMNVEV (reference sequence). DNA of the CDR3: TGTGCCAGCAGTTATTCTAGCGGGAATGAGCAGTTCTTC. This sequence encodes CASSYSSGNEQFF.

This clonotype has a count of ten or more. The rearrangement uses TRBV28 and TRBJ2-5; possibly TRBD1 for D (5 bases). The V gene lost 1 base and the J gene lost 1 base, with 10 bases spanning the gap. CDR3 length: 15 amino acids. The germline V gene encodes CDR1 MDHEN and CDR2 SYDVKM. In DNA form, the CDR3 reads TGTGCCAGCAGTTTATCAGGGTTCGGCCAAGAGACCCAGTACTTC. Amino acids: CASSLSGFGQETQYF. Drawing the rest from reference TRBV28 and TRBJ2-5, the complete variable domain is DVKVTQSSRYLVKRTGEKVFLECVQDMDHENMFWYRQDPGLGLRLIYFSYDVKMKEKGDIPEGYSVSREKKERFSLILESASTNQTSMYLCASSLSGFGQETQYFGPGTRLLVL.

This clonotype was counted at least ten times. The rearrangement uses TRBV6-5 and TRBJ2-7, with 8 bases fitting TRBD1. The germline gives CDR1 MNHEY, CDR2 SVGAGI. V lost 7 bases and J lost 4; bases outside the gene matches: 15. CDR3 length equals 16 residues. The CDR3 region has the DNA TGTGCCAGCACGCGGAACTTCGGACAGGGTGATTACGAGCAGTACTTC. Translation: CASTRNFGQGDYEQYF.

Regarding this clonotype: Sequence at one end of the junction differs from germline and may be a read error. The rearrangement joins TRBV4-1 to TRBJ1-5, with D unclear. CDR1 and CDR2 from the germline V gene are MGHRA and YSYEKL. This CDR3 region has 18 residues. The CDR3 sequence is CASSQDDQNFYSNQPQNF. The CDR3 DNA follows: TGCGCCAGCAGCCAAGATGACCAGAACTTCTATAGCAATCAGCCCCAGAATTTT.

This clonotype appeared many times. The chain couples TRBV6-5 to TRBJ2-3, with a weak D call TRBD2 (5 bases). Looked up from germline, CDR1 is MNHEY and CDR2 is SVGAGI. Trimming removed 6 bases from V and 0 bases from J, with 13 bases in between. The CDR3 covers 15 residues. The CDR3 spells CASRQDYLSTDTQYF. The CDR3 DNA sequence: TGTGCCAGCAGGCAAGACTACCTTAGCACAGATACGCAGTATTTT.

This clonotype was counted many times. The chain recombines TRBV5-1 with TRBJ2-7; 7 bases line up with TRBD1. V lost 2 bases, J lost 2 bases, and 4 bases stayed unmatched. Germline V lookup: CDR1 SGHRS, CDR2 YFSETQ. The CDR3 sequence is 14 residues long. The CDR3 DNA is TGCGCCAGCAGCTTAGGGGACAGACCCTACGAGCAGTACTTC. It encodes CASSLGDRPYEQYF. The full variable domain, rest sourced from reference TRBV5-1 and TRBJ2-7, is KAGVTQTPRYLIKTRGQQVTLSCSPISGHRSVSWYQQTPGQGLQFLFEYFSETQRNKGNFPGRFSGRQFSNSRSEMNVSTLELGDSALYLCASSLGDRPYEQYFGPGTRLTVT.